Listed below are T cell receptor beta chains from one sample, sequenced in a study of CD8 T cells in ankylosing spondylitis. MiXCR, applied by TCRdb to the 5' RACE reads, yields one record per CDR3 protein. The sample has more than 650,000 distinct CDR3 sequences; around 11% are singletons. The specimen sequenced was blood, either unsorted or a sorted T cell fraction (not recorded which). Receptor source: a male donor with ankylosing spondylitis. CDR3s include the opening cysteine and the closing phenylalanine or tryptophan. The D gene is left open where the match is weak. Clone sizes are given selectively: once, few, many, or a class where the clone is expanded.

few	TRBV11-1	TRBJ2-1	TRBD2	CASSGTSAWAYNEQFF	TGTGCCAGCAGCGGAACTAGCGCTTGGGCCTACAATGAGCAGTTCTTC
few	TRBV18	TRBJ2-5	TRBD1	CASSPLPGTGYQETQYF	TGTGCCAGCTCACCTCTTCCCGGGACAGGGTACCAAGAGACCCAGTACTTC
-	TRBV7-9	TRBJ1-1	-	CASSSQGGATEAFF	TGTGCCAGCAGCTCCCAAGGAGGGGCCACTGAAGCTTTCTTT
-	TRBV28	TRBJ1-2	TRBD1	CASLRDSNYGYTF	TGTGCCAGCTTACGGGACAGTAACTATGGCTACACCTTC
many	TRBV20-1	TRBJ1-3	-	CSSLEGVRNTIYF	TGCAGCTCCCTCGAGGGTGTTAGAAACACCATATATTTT
few	TRBV27	TRBJ2-2	-	CASNLAGIGTGELFF	TGTGCCAGCAACTTGGCGGGGATCGGCACCGGGGAGCTGTTTTTT
many	TRBV7-2	TRBJ2-3	-	CASSYRADTQYF	TGTGCCAGCAGTTACAGGGCGGATACGCAGTATTTT
-	TRBV7-9	TRBJ1-1	-	CASSSPSRQSSEAFF	TGTGCCAGCAGCTCACCCAGCAGACAGTCTTCTGAAGCTTTCTTT
few	TRBV24-1	TRBJ2-3	-	CATSDPLGERGTDTQYF	TGTGCCACCAGTGACCCACTGGGAGAACGGGGCACAGATACGCAGTATTTT
many	TRBV29-1	TRBJ2-3	-	CSVEDARSRTDTQYF	TGCAGCGTTGAAGATGCGAGATCTCGCACAGATACGCAGTATTTT
few	TRBV6-6	TRBJ1-4	-	CASSPGTSEKLFF	TGTGCCAGCAGTCCGGGGACGAGTGAAAAACTGTTTTTT
-	TRBV5-1	TRBJ2-1	-	CASSPPGLSNNEQFF	TGCGCCAGCAGCCCCCCCGGGCTTTCTAACAATGAGCAGTTCTTC
many	TRBV27	TRBJ1-2	-	CASKGGNYGYTF	TGTGCCAGCAAGGGAGGGAACTATGGCTACACCTTC